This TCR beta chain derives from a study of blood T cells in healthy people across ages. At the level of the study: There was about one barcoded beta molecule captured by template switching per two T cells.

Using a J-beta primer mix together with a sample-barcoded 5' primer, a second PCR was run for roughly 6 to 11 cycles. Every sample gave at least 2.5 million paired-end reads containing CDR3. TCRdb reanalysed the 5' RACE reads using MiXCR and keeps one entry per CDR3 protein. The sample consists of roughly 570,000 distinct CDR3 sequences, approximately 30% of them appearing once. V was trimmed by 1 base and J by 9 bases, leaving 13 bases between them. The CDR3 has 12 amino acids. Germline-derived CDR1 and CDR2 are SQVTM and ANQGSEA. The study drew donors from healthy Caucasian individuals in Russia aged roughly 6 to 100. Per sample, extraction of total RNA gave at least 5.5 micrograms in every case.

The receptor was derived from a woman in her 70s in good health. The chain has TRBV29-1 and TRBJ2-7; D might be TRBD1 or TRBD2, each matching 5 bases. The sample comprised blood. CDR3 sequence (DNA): TGCAGCGTTGAAGGGGGCGGGCCGGGGCAGTACTTC. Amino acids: CSVEGGGPGQYF.